This note documents a single TCR beta chain sequence. Its antigen is not known. Random hexamers primed reverse transcription of roughly 0.5 to 1 ug RNA. TCR beta CDR3 was amplified by immunoSEQ covering 54 Vbeta and 13 Jbeta. MiXCR, applied by TCRdb to the immunoSEQ multiplex PCR reads, yields one record per CDR3 protein. This sample has under 200,000 distinct CDR3 sequences, with 95% found just once. V lost 5 bases, J lost 8 bases, and 7 bases stayed unmatched. The CDR3 spans 12 residues. Germline V gene sequence: CDR1 SQVTM, CDR2 ANQGSEA. As controls, healthy donors matched for age and sex were used. TEMRA cells were FACS-enriched, while CD8+ and CD4+ T cells were negatively isolated. The record originates from a study of CD8 T cells in Susac syndrome. Study-level findings and limits: The study admitted that it had a relatively small number of individuals in its TCR sequencing and HLA analysis.

Sequencing input: CD4+ T cells from PBMCs. The J gene is TRBJ1-2, the V gene TRBV29-1, with 8 bases identical to TRBD1. The receptor comes from a human donor in good health. As DNA, the CDR3 is TGCAGCGTTCACGCAGGGGGCCGGGGCTACACCTTC. It encodes CSVHAGGRGYTF.